The clone carrying this T cell receptor beta chain was seen only once. Its specificity is not known. The data stem from a study of cytomegalovirus exposure and HLA in healthy donors. Notes on the study in general: Cytomegalovirus association was assigned to 150 to 200 TCR beta chains. As was reported, the classifier diagnosed cytomegalovirus status with high specificity and sensitivity.

PCR used 60 Vbeta primers and 13 Jbeta primers. Sequencing used immunoSEQ multiplex PCR; TCRdb keeps in-frame clones, though not all of them. The sample has some 150,000 clones; roughly 8.8% are singletons. The CDR3 spans 16 residues. The source is a woman in her forties in good health and CMV-seropositive. Sequenced sample: PBMCs. V gene TRBV1 combines with J gene TRBJ2-5; TRBD2 is the table's D call, not checked against the DNA. With the DNA end fitting TRBJ2-7 better, the J assignment may be wrong. TRBV1 is marked as a pseudogene. CDR3 loop: CTSSLQTLAETYEQYF. The CDR3 nucleotides are TGCACCAGCAGCCTTCAGACCCTAGCGGAGACCTACGAGCAGTACTTC.